Below are 27 T cell receptor beta chains sequenced from a single sample in a study of control samples from healthy donors and cancer patients. Sequencing was performed with immunoSEQ multiplex PCR; in TCRdb, only in-frame clones are kept and a portion is missing. The sample has some 150,000 clones, roughly 89% seen once. The specimen was blood. The receptors originated from a man aged 18 to 35 in good health.

This chain links TRBV5-6 with TRBJ1-1; D is undetermined. Germline CDR1 reads SGHDT; CDR2 reads YYEEEE. The ends were cut back, 3 bases at V and 0 bases at J, with 15 bases in the middle. CDR3 length equals 16 residues. Written as DNA, the CDR3 is TGTGCCAGCAGCTCACCAAGGACCGCGATGAACACTGAAGCTTTCTTT. This codes for CASSSPRTAMNTEAFF.

The chain joins TRBV6-6 to TRBJ2-7; 7 nucleotides agree with TRBD1. Germline CDR1 MNHNY, CDR2 SVGAGI (reference sequence). The CDR3 covers 12 residues. The V segment lost 4 bases and the J segment 5 bases; nucleotides outside the gene matches: 2. The CDR3 DNA reads as TGTGCCAGCAGTTCAGACAGGGACGAGCAGTACTTC. This sequence encodes CASSSDRDEQYF.

This sequence joins TRBV6-1 and TRBJ2-2; D is unclear. V dropped 2 bases and J dropped 5 bases, with 6 bases sitting between them. Germline V gene lookup returns CDR1 MNHNS and CDR2 SASEGT. This CDR3 spans 13 amino acids. CDR3 amino acids: CASSEPTTGELFF. The CDR3 DNA reads TGTGCCAGCAGTGAACCAACTACCGGGGAGCTGTTTTTT.

The V gene is TRBV11-2, the J gene TRBJ2-5; the match to TRBD1 covers 10 bases. Trimming cost V 5 bases and J 6 bases; bases outside gene matches: 9. The CDR3 loop spans 15 amino acids. Germline V CDR1 and CDR2: SGHAT, FQNNGV. The CDR3 sequence: CASSGGTGEMKTQYF. CDR3 nucleotide sequence: TGTGCCAGCAGCGGAGGGACAGGGGAGATGAAGACCCAGTACTTC.

The sample holds a few counts of this clone. This chain joins TRBV12-3 or TRBV12-4 and TRBJ1-4; D gene uncertain. This CDR3 has 11 residues. Trimming took 5 bases from V and 5 from J, leaving 3 bases between them. CDR3 coding DNA: TGTGCCAGCAGTACCAATGAAAAACTGTTTTTT. Residues: CASSTNEKLFF.

This rearrangement joins TRBV7-9 to TRBJ2-3; possible D gene TRBD1, 5 bases. There are 17 residues in the CDR3. Deletions cut 5 bases from V and 0 bases from J, with 18 bases between. Germline lookup yields CDR1 SEHNR and CDR2 FQNEAQ (reference sequence). The CDR3 loop is CASSPSGAGYSTDTQYF. The CDR3 DNA is TGTGCCAGCAGCCCTTCTGGGGCAGGGTACAGCACAGATACGCAGTATTTT.

The chain recombines TRBV4-1 with TRBJ2-2; TRBD2 agrees at 10 bases. The germline V gene encodes CDR1 MGHRA and CDR2 YSYEKL. The junction had 6 bases not matched to a gene; V was cut back by 2 bases and J by 6 bases. This CDR3 contains 16 residues. CDR3 protein: CASSQSSGGLAGELFF. In nucleotides, the CDR3 is TGCGCCAGCAGCCAAAGTAGCGGGGGGTTGGCCGGGGAGCTGTTTTTT.

This chain connects TRBV28 to TRBJ1-3; D unclear. Germline V gene data show CDR1 as MDHEN and CDR2 as SYDVKM. Trimming left V 3 bases short and J 4 bases short, with 16 bases between. The CDR3 length is 16 residues. This CDR3 is CASSFGGILRGNTIYF. CDR3 in DNA: TGTGCCAGCAGTTTCGGTGGGATCTTGCGGGGAAACACCATATATTTT.

For the CDR3, the DNA is TGTGCCAGCAGGGGATGGGAGGCTGGCACTGAAGCTTTCTTT. Its translation is CASRGWEAGTEAFF. The V gene is TRBV28, the J gene TRBJ1-1; D uncertain. The CDR3 consists of 14 residues. CDR1 is MDHEN, CDR2 SYDVKM, per germline. The V end was cut by 6 bases, the J end by 4 bases, with 15 bases between. Variable domain in full (rest from reference TRBV28 and TRBJ1-1): DVKVTQSSRYLVKRTGEKVFLECVQDMDHENMFWYRQDPGLGLRLIYFSYDVKMKEKGDIPEGYSVSREKKERFSLILESASTNQTSMYLCASRGWEAGTEAFFGQGTRLTVV.

The V gene is TRBV14, the J gene TRBJ2-4; D is ambiguous. Germline CDR1 reads SGHDN; CDR2 reads FVKESK. This CDR3 contains 16 residues. Trimming took off 0 bases at V and 0 bases at J, with 9 bases between the two ends. The CDR3 DNA reads TGTGCCAGCAGCCAAGAGCCGACAAGAGCCAAAAACATTCAGTACTTC. This gives the protein CASSQEPTRAKNIQYF.

The chain couples TRBV18 to TRBJ1-2; D gene ambiguous. V lost 0 bases, J lost 3 bases, and 17 bases lay in between. Germline values: CDR1 KGHSH, CDR2 LQKENI. There are 17 residues in the CDR3. CDR3 DNA sequence: TGTGCCAGCTCACCACCATGGGGAGAGGAGCAGTACTATGGCTACACCTTC. Its translation: CASSPPWGEEQYYGYTF.

The chain joins TRBV2 to TRBJ1-2; unclear D gene. The germline V and J ends were trimmed by 1 base and 8 bases, with 8 bases remaining between them. Germline CDR1 reads SNHLY; CDR2 reads FYNNEI. The CDR3 has 12 residues. Here the CDR3 reads CASSEELGGYTF. DNA of the CDR3: TGTGCCAGCAGTGAAGAGTTGGGGGGCTACACCTTC.

The V and J genes are TRBV10-3 and TRBJ1-6, with D possibly matching TRBD1 (5 bases). The CDR3 totals 14 residues. The V gene's germline CDR1 is ENHRY and CDR2 SYGVKD. Trimming cost V 7 bases and J 11 bases, with 18 bases left between them. For the CDR3, the DNA is TGTGCCATCACCTACAGACAGTTCCCGGCACCCCTCCACTTT. It yields the protein CAITYRQFPAPLHF.

This clone has a single count. The CDR3 bases are TGTGCCAGCAGCCAGACAGCGAGCTCCTATAATTCACCCCTCCACTTT. Translation gives CASSQTASSYNSPLHF. This chain joins TRBV7-6 and TRBJ1-6; the D gene is possibly TRBD1 (5 bases). CDR3 length: 16 amino acids. The V gene's germline CDR1 is SGHVS and CDR2 FNYEAQ. The V end lost 5 bases, the J end lost 0 bases, and 11 bases lay between the germline ends.

This clone was observed once. This sequence joins TRBV7-9 and TRBJ1-1; D gene unclear. V lost 4 bases, J lost 5 bases, and 14 bases lay in between. The CDR3 consists of 14 residues. The germline V gene has CDR1 SEHNR and CDR2 FQNEAQ (reference sequence). CDR3 sequence reads: CASSSLNTGTEAFF. The CDR3 DNA reads TGTGCCAGCAGCTCGTTGAATACCGGGACTGAAGCTTTCTTT.

This rearrangement joins TRBV11-2 to TRBJ2-7, with TRBD1 identical over 8 bases. From germline, CDR1 is SGHAT and CDR2 FQNNGV. Trimming cost V 4 bases and J 0 bases; bases outside gene matches: 5. This CDR3 is 15 amino acids long. The DNA of the CDR3 is TGTGCCAGCAGCTCGGAGACAGGGGACTCCTACGAGCAGTACTTC. This sequence encodes CASSSETGDSYEQYF. Based on the CDR3 plus reference TRBV11-2 and TRBJ2-7, the full variable domain is EAGVAQSPRYKIIEKRQSVAFWCNPISGHATLYWYQQILGQGPKLLIQFQNNGVVDDSQLPKDRFSAERLKGVDSTLKIQPAKLEDSAVYLCASSSETGDSYEQYFGPGTRLTVT.

The chain is built from TRBV9 and TRBJ1-4; D possibly corresponds to TRBD1 (6 bases). V lost 4 bases and J 7 bases, leaving 20 bases between the germline ends. The germline gives CDR1 SGDLS, CDR2 YYNGEE. This CDR3 comprises 16 residues. The CDR3 region has the DNA TGTGCCAGCAGCACCTCGGGAGGGGGTGTGAGTGAAAAACTGTTTTTT. This codes for CASSTSGGGVSEKLFF.

DNA of the CDR3: TGTGCCAGCAGTTTAGGACAGGGGTACAATGAGCAGTTCTTC. As protein: CASSLGQGYNEQFF. The chain combines TRBV27 with TRBJ2-1; 9 bases map to TRBD1. The V gene end was trimmed by 2 bases and the J gene end by 4 bases; junction bases not matched to a gene: 0. This CDR3 comprises 14 residues. CDR1 is MNHEY and CDR2 is SMNVEV in the germline V gene (reference sequence).

This chain links TRBV27 with TRBJ2-7, with D possibly being TRBD2 (6 bases). Trimming took 5 bases from V and 2 from J, leaving 10 bases between them. This CDR3 comprises 13 residues. Per germline, CDR1 MNHEY and CDR2 SMNVEV (reference sequence). The CDR3 bases are TGTGCCAGCAGTCTCGGGGGTACCTACGAGCAGTACTTC. This sequence encodes CASSLGGTYEQYF.

The V and J genes are TRBV6-6 and TRBJ2-3; no clear D gene. The V and J ends lost 5 bases and 0 bases respectively, with 18 bases between them. This CDR3 contains 17 residues. Germline V lookup: CDR1 MNHNY, CDR2 SVGAGI (reference sequence). CDR3 loop: CASSPPAWPASTDTQYF. Written as DNA, the CDR3 is TGTGCCAGCAGTCCGCCGGCCTGGCCAGCTAGCACAGATACGCAGTATTTT.

In its sample, this clone was seen once. Additional DNA sequences in this sample encode the identical CDR3. The chain employs TRBV5-6 and TRBJ1-1; D ambiguous. V lost 2 bases and J 4 bases, leaving 9 bases between the germline ends. The CDR3 contains 13 residues. CDR1 and CDR2 (germline): SGHDT, YYEEEE. The CDR3 reads CASSLTGGTEAFF. As DNA, the CDR3 is TGTGCCAGCAGCTTAACGGGCGGCACTGAAGCTTTCTTT.

V is TRBV6-5 and J is TRBJ2-1; D is perhaps TRBD2 (5 bases). Germline lookup yields CDR1 MNHEY and CDR2 SVGAGI. Trimming pared 4 bases from V and 16 bases from J, leaving 20 bases between. The CDR3 spans 13 residues. The CDR3 DNA reads TGTGCCAGCAGTTTCGGGGTAACAGACCTTCGATTCTTC. It specifies CASSFGVTDLRFF.

The chain couples TRBV14 to TRBJ2-1; D remains unclear. Trimming took 0 bases from V and 12 from J, leaving 9 bases between them. The CDR3 spans 12 residues. Germline assignment: CDR1 SGHDN and CDR2 FVKESK. This chain's CDR3 is CASSQEWWGQFF. DNA of the CDR3: TGTGCCAGCAGCCAAGAATGGTGGGGGCAGTTCTTC. Based on the CDR3 plus reference TRBV14 and TRBJ2-1, the full variable domain is EAGVTQFPSHSVIEKGQTVTLRCDPISGHDNLYWYRRVMGKEIKFLLHFVKESKQDESGMPNNRFLAERTGGTYSTLKVQPAELEDSGVYFCASSQEWWGQFFGPGTRLTVL.

This chain connects TRBV7-3 to TRBJ2-7, with a possible D match to TRBD1 (6 bases). V was cut by 3 bases and J by 9 bases, with 15 bases left in between. This CDR3 is 13 amino acids long. Germline CDR1 SGHTA, CDR2 FQGTGA. CDR3 loop: CASSLEQGGWQYF. CDR3 bases: TGTGCCAGCAGCTTGGAACAGGGCGGGTGGCAGTACTTC.

This chain connects TRBV7-9 to TRBJ1-4; 7 nucleotides align to TRBD1. The CDR3 length is 18 residues. V was clipped by 1 base and J by 8 bases; unmatched bases: 16. Germline lookup yields CDR1 SEHNR and CDR2 FQNEAQ (reference sequence). The CDR3 DNA is TGTGCCAGCAGCTTAGGAGGGGGCGAATCCCTCCGGAAGGAAAAACTGTTTTTT. This sequence encodes CASSLGGGESLRKEKLFF.

The J gene is TRBJ1-2, the V gene TRBV28; no clear D gene. V lost 3 bases, J lost 5 bases, and 19 bases lay in between. CDR1 and CDR2 from the germline V gene are MDHEN and SYDVKM. This CDR3 comprises 16 residues. The CDR3 DNA follows: TGTGCCAGCAGTTTCGGGCAGCCGGCTTTCTTATATGGCTACACCTTC. This translates into CASSFGQPAFLYGYTF.

The CDR3 nucleotides read TGCGCCACCAACGTGAATCAGGAGCATTTT. Residues: CATNVNQEHF. The V gene is TRBV23-1, the J gene TRBJ1-5; no firm D call. TRBV23-1 is an open reading frame whose function is uncertain. The CDR3 extends over 10 amino acids. The V and J ends lost 10 bases and 14 bases respectively, with 15 bases between them.